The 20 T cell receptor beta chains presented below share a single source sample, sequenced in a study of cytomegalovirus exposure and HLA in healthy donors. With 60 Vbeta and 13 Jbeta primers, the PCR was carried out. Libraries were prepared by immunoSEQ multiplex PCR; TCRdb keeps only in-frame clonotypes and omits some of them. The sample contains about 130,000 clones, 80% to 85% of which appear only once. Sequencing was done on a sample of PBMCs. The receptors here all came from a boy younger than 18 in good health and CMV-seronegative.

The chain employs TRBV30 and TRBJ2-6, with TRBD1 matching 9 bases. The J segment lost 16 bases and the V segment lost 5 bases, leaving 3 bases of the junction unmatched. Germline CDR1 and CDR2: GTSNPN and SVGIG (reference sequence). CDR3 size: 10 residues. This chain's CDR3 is CAWGDRELTF. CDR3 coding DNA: TGTGCCTGGGGGGACAGGGAACTGACTTTC.

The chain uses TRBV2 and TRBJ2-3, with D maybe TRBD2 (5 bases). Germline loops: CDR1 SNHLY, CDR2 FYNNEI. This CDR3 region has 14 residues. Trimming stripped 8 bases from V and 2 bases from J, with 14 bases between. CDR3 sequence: CASGKSGNTDTQYF. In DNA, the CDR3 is TGTGCCAGCGGGAAGTCGGGAAACACAGATACGCAGTATTTT. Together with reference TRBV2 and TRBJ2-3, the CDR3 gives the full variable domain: EPEVTQTPSHQVTQMGQEVILRCVPISNHLYFYWYRQILGQKVEFLVSFYNNEISEKSEIFDDQFSVERPDGSNFTLKIRSTKLEDSAMYFCASGKSGNTDTQYFGPGTRLTVL.

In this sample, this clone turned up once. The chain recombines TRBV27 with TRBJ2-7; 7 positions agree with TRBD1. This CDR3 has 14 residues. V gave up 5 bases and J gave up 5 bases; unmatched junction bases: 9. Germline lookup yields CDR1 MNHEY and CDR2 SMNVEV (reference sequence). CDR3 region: CASSAHDRVDEQYF. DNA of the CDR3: TGTGCCAGCAGTGCCCACGACAGGGTAGACGAGCAGTACTTC.

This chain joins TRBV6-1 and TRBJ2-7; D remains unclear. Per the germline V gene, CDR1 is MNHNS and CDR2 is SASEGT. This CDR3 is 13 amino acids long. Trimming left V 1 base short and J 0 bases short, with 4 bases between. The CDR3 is CASSEDGSYEQYF. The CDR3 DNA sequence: TGTGCCAGCAGTGAAGACGGCTCCTACGAGCAGTACTTC.

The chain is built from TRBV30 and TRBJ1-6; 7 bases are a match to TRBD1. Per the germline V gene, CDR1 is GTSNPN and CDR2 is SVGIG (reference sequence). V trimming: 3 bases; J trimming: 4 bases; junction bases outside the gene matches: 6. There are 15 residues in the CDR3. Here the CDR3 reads CAWRPTGEYNSPLHF. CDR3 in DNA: TGTGCCTGGAGACCCACAGGGGAGTATAATTCACCCCTCCACTTT.

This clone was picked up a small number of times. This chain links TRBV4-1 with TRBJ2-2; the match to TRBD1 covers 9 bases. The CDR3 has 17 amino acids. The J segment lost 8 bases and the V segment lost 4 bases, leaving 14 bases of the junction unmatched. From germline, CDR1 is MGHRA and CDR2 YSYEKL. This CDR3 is CASSLLSDRGYRGELFF. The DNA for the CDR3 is TGCGCCAGCAGCCTACTCTCGGACAGGGGTTATCGAGGGGAGCTGTTTTTT.

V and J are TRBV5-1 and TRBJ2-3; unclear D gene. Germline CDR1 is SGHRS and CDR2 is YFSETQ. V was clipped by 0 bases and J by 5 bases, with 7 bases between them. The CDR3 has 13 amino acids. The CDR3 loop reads CASSLAAEDTQYF. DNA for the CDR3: TGCGCCAGCAGCTTGGCGGCGGAAGATACGCAGTATTTT.

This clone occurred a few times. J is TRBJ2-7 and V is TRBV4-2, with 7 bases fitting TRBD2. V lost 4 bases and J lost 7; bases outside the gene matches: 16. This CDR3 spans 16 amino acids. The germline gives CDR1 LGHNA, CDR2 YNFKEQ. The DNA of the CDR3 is TGTGCCAGCAGCCCCGCGGGCCTAGCGGTCCTTCGGGAGCAGTACTTC. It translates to CASSPAGLAVLREQYF.

CDR3 sequence reads: CASSRGTGDTGELFF. The DNA of the CDR3 is TGTGCCAGCTCGAGGGGGACAGGGGACACCGGGGAGCTGTTTTTT. The chain carries TRBV18 and TRBJ2-2; 10 bases fit TRBD1. The length of the CDR3 is 15 residues. In germline, CDR1 is KGHSH, CDR2 LQKENI. Trimming cost V 6 bases and J 3 bases; bases outside gene matches: 4.

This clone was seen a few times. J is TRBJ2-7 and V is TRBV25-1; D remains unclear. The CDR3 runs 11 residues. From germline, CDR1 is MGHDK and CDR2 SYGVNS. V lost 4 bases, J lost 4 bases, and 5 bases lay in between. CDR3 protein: CASSGSYEQYF. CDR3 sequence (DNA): TGTGCCAGCAGTGGGAGTTACGAGCAGTACTTC.

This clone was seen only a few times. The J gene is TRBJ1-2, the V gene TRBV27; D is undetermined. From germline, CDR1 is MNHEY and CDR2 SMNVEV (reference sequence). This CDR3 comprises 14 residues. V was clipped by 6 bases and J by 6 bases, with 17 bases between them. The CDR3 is CASRSQEAWDGYTF. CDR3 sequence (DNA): TGTGCCAGCAGGTCCCAGGAGGCATGGGATGGCTACACCTTC.

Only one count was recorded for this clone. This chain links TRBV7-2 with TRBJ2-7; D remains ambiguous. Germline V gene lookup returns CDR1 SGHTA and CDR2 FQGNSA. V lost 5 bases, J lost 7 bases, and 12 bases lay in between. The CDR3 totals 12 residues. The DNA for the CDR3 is TGTGCCAGCAGCCTTGGCTCGATAGAGCAGTACTTC. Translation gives CASSLGSIEQYF.

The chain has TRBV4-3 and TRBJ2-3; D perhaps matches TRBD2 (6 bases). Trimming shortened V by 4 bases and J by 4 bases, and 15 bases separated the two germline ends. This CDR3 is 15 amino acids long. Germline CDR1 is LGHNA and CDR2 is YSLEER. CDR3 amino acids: CASSLEWREADTQYF. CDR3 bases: TGCGCCAGCAGCCTGGAGTGGCGGGAAGCAGATACGCAGTATTTT.

DNA of the CDR3: TGCGCCAGCAGCTTGCTCGGCGGCAGCAATCAGCCCCAGCATTTT. This translates into CASSLLGGSNQPQHF. The V gene is TRBV5-1, the J gene TRBJ1-5; no clear D. CDR3 length: 15 residues. The germline gives CDR1 SGHRS, CDR2 YFSETQ. Trimming shortened V by 1 base and J by 1 base, and 9 bases separated the two germline ends.

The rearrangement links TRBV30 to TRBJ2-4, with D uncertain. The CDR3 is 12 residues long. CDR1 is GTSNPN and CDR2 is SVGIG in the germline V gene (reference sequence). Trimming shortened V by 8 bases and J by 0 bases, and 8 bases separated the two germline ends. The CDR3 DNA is TGTGCCGGGATCCTAGCCAAAAACATTCAGTACTTC. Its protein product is CAGILAKNIQYF.

As DNA, the CDR3 is TGTGCCAGCAGCGTAGAGTGGAAGAGGACTGAAGCTTTCTTT. It yields the protein CASSVEWKRTEAFF. V is TRBV9 and J is TRBJ1-1; D remains ambiguous. The CDR3 contains 14 residues. Trimming left V 0 bases short and J 5 bases short, with 11 bases between. In germline, CDR1 is SGDLS, CDR2 YYNGEE.

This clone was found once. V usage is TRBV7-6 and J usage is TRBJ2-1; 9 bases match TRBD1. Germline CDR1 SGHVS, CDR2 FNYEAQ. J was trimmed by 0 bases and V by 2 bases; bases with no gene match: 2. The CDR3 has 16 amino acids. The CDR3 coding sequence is TGTGCCAGCAGCTTAACAGGGGGCATCTCCTACAATGAGCAGTTCTTC. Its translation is CASSLTGGISYNEQFF.

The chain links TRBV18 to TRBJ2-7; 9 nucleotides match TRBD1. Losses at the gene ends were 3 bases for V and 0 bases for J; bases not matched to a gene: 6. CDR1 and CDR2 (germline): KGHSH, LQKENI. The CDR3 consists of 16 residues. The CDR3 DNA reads TGTGCCAGCTCACCCACAGGGGGCTCATTCTCCTACGAGCAGTACTTC. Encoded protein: CASSPTGGSFSYEQYF.

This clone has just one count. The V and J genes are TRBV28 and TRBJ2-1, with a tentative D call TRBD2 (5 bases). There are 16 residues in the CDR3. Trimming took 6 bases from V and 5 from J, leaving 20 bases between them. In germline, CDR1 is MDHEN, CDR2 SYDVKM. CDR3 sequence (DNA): TGTGCCAGCAGCCTGATCGGAGGACGGGCGGACAATGAGCAGTTCTTC. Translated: CASSLIGGRADNEQFF.

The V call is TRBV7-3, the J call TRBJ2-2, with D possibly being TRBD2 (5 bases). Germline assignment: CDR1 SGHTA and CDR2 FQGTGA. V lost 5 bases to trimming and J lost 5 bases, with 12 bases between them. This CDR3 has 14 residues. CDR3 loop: CASSALLGTGELFF. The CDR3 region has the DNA TGTGCCAGCAGCGCATTACTAGGGACCGGGGAGCTGTTTTTT.